The entry below describes one T cell receptor (beta chain). The antigen is unknown. Sequencing was performed with immunoSEQ multiplex PCR; in TCRdb, only in-frame clones are kept and a portion is missing. There are approximately 70,000 clones in the sample; 85% to 95% occur only once, and 0.23% lies in the top ten. Before the COVID-19 pandemic, during about 2011-2019, CD4+ T cells were taken from unexposed donors. CD4 enrichment then naive enrichment separated naive from memory CD4+ cells. This sample is drawn from a study of CD4 T cells in relation to SARS-CoV-2 and coronaviruses. Study-wide findings and caveats: Monoreactive clones expanded significantly more to SARS-CoV-2 than crossreactive clones did. No crossreactivity against non-spike viral proteins was tested here. Each donor contributed either pre-pandemic or post-infection samples, not both.

The V end was cut by 6 bases, the J end by 7 bases, with 12 bases between. Germline V gene data show CDR1 as SNHLY and CDR2 as FYNNEI. The CDR3 has 12 residues. The source of this sequence is a human donor in good health. The J gene is TRBJ1-2, the V gene TRBV2; D perhaps matches TRBD1 (5 bases). Sequenced sample: naive CD4+ T cells from PBMCs. Subset indicated: naive CD4+ T cells isolated by negative enrichment. The CDR3, as DNA: TGTGCCAGCAGCGCCGGAGGGGCTGGCTACACCTTC. It translates to CASSAGGAGYTF.